The clone carrying this TCR beta chain has at least ten counts. Antigen unknown. Template material for amplifying TCR beta CDR3 regions consisted of RNA transcripts. The HTBI primer set was used in a first-round RT-PCR of the TCR CDR3. TCRdb re-called the multiplex PCR reads with MiXCR, one entry per CDR3 protein. The sample shows about 690,000 distinct CDR3 sequences, 17% of them seen only once. This record comes from a study of T cells in Graves' hyperthyroidism and ophthalmopathy. Among the patients, aged 18 to 65, hyperthyroidism was newly diagnosed and had lasted under 2 months. Notes on the study in general: Before onset, by a median of about six months, the model predicted ophthalmopathy. Blood samples included most of the expanded thyroid clonotypes exceeding 0.001.

Germline V gives CDR1 MNHNS, CDR2 SASEGT. The CDR3 runs to 15 residues. V was pared by 6 bases and J by 0 bases, with 4 bases of the junction left unmatched. The chain joins TRBV6-1 to TRBJ2-1, with 8 bases aligning to TRBD2. The receptor's source is a man aged 50-59 years with Graves' hyperthyroidism. The sequencing input was blood. The CDR3: CASRERESSYNEQFF. CDR3 sequence (DNA): TGTGCCAGCAGGGAGCGGGAGAGCTCCTACAATGAGCAGTTCTTC.